The clone carrying this TCR beta chain was detected a few times. CDR1 is SGHTA and CDR2 is FQGNSA in the germline V gene. V lost 4 bases, J lost 6 bases, and 11 bases lay in between. The CDR3 has 13 residues. Patients included in sequencing had previously demonstrated CD8+CD57+ cell expansion by flow cytometry. Patients had not yet gotten any therapy when their blood was taken for sampling. Genomic DNA, serving as template, underwent TCR beta VDJ and CDR3 profiling. One entry per CDR3 protein, called by TCRdb with MiXCR from the reads. The sample includes 160,000 or so distinct CDR3 sequences, 40% to 50% of them seen just once. These data belong to a study of CD8+CD57+ T cells in acquired aplastic anemia.

Sequencing was carried out using sorted CD4+, CD8+, or CD8+CD57+ T cells (not recorded which) from PBMCs. The V and J genes are TRBV7-2 and TRBJ2-3; no reliable D call. The receptor's source is a human donor with aplastic anemia. CDR3 region: CASSSSPSDTQYF. For the CDR3, the DNA is TGTGCCAGCAGCTCCTCCCCCTCCGATACGCAGTATTTT.